The entry that follows covers one TCR beta chain sequence. Its target is not known. Expressed TCRB transcripts were sequenced because the isolated RNA had all been reverse transcribed beforehand. TCRdb's copy holds only in-frame clones and misses some; the assay was immunoSEQ multiplex PCR. The sample includes under 950,000 clones, 17% of them seen just once. This entry is derived from a study of beta chain features in type 1 diabetes. Overall study findings and caveats: Whether HLA type influences TCRB rearrangement remained unresolved here.

The CDR3 runs to 13 residues. The germline CDR1 and CDR2 sequences are KGHSH and LQKENI. The trim removed 4 bases at V and 4 bases at J, leaving 4 bases unmatched. This rearrangement joins TRBV18 to TRBJ2-7; 7 bases align to TRBD1. This TCR was sampled from a young woman in good health. The sequenced sample consisted of naive CD4+ T cells from blood. CDR3 amino acids: CASSRAGGYEQYF. The CDR3, as DNA: TGTGCCAGCTCACGGGCAGGGGGTTACGAGCAGTACTTC.